Sequencing of this T cell receptor (beta chain) was carried out in a study of T cell repertoires in cytomegalovirus infection. Looking at the study overall: A matching HLA type, together with CMV infection, was signaled by public TCR beta signatures.

TCRdb independently ran MiXCR on the reads; one entry per CDR3 protein. The top ten hold around 13% of the sample, which has 700,000 to 900,000 distinct CDR3 sequences, around 29% seen once. Note on this clonotype: Antigen: not known.

Germline V gene sequence: CDR1 SNHLY, CDR2 FYNNEI. With 2 bases removed from V and 5 bases from J, the gap between germline ends came to 4 bases. The CDR3 length is 12 residues. Study-level results: Cumulative public TCR beta family frequency identified CMV carriers with the relevant HLA.

The clonotype was recovered from a human donor in good health (CMV status not recorded). Some clones in this sample may be carry-over from other donors' samples. The source material was cultured CD8+ T cells from PBMCs, sampled from culture after CMV antigen stimulation. The rearrangement joins TRBV2 to TRBJ1-3; D call uncertain. As DNA, the CDR3 is TGTGCCAGCAGTGAAAGGCGAAACACCATATATTTT. Amino acids: CASSERRNTIYF. Using reference TRBV2 and TRBJ1-3 for the parts outside the CDR3, the full variable domain is EPEVTQTPSHQVTQMGQEVILRCVPISNHLYFYWYRQILGQKVEFLVSFYNNEISEKSEIFDDQFSVERPDGSNFTLKIRSTKLEDSAMYFCASSERRNTIYFGEGSWLTVV.